These 16 T cell receptor beta chains came from one sample sequenced in a study of blood T cell repertoires in COVID-19. Assay: immunoSEQ multiplex PCR; the TCRdb copy retains only in-frame clones and omits some. The sample includes about 98,000 clones, roughly 87% of them seen just once. The specimen was peripheral blood. These TCRs come from a man aged 45-65 years with active COVID-19.

The chain has TRBV6-5 and TRBJ1-5; D gene unclear. The V and J ends lost 0 bases and 6 bases respectively, with 12 bases between them. The CDR3 loop spans 15 amino acids. CDR1 and CDR2 from the germline V gene are MNHEY and SVGAGI. The CDR3 coding sequence is TGTGCCAGCAGTTACTCGCCTGGGAGGGCTCAGCCCCAGCATTTT. It yields the protein CASSYSPGRAQPQHF.

The chain combines TRBV2 with TRBJ1-1, with D possibly being TRBD1 (6 bases). The germline V gene has CDR1 SNHLY and CDR2 FYNNEI. The CDR3 extends over 14 amino acids. With 4 bases removed from V and 1 base from J, the gap between germline ends came to 10 bases. The CDR3 sequence: CASSVSQGNTEAFF. CDR3 nucleotides: TGTGCCAGCAGTGTCTCACAGGGGAACACTGAAGCTTTCTTT.

The J gene is TRBJ1-1, the V gene TRBV6-5, with D unclear. V was cut by 8 bases and J by 4 bases, with 8 bases left in between. Germline V CDR1 and CDR2: MNHEY, SVGAGI. The CDR3 contains 11 residues. CDR3 bases: TGTGCCAGCGGAGGAATCACTGAAGCTTTCTTT. Protein sequence: CASGGITEAFF.

The V gene is TRBV19, the J gene TRBJ1-1; D possibly corresponds to TRBD1 (5 bases). The germline V and J ends were trimmed by 6 bases and 3 bases, with 17 bases remaining between them. Germline V gives CDR1 LNHDA, CDR2 SQIVND (reference sequence). The CDR3 extends over 15 amino acids. CDR3 nucleotides: TGTGCCAGTAGGTTTAGGGGCGTTCGGGACACTGAAGCTTTCTTT. Its translation is CASRFRGVRDTEAFF.

This chain links TRBV5-1 with TRBJ2-6; TRBD2 agrees at 10 bases. Looked up from germline, CDR1 is SGHRS and CDR2 is YFSETQ. This CDR3 comprises 17 residues. J lost 0 bases, V lost 2 bases, and 2 bases had no gene match. As DNA, the CDR3 is TGCGCCAGCAGCTTTAGCGGGGGGCCCTCTGGGGCCAACGTCCTGACTTTC. It yields the protein CASSFSGGPSGANVLTF.

The chain employs TRBV6-5 and TRBJ2-5; 7 positions agree with TRBD1. Germline V lookup: CDR1 MNHEY, CDR2 SVGAGI. The CDR3 sequence is 15 residues long. V dropped 2 bases and J dropped 4; count of bases not matched to a gene: 7. DNA of the CDR3: TGTGCCAGCAGTTACGAAGGACAGGCACGAGAGACCCAGTACTTC. Protein: CASSYEGQARETQYF.

This chain links TRBV4-1 with TRBJ2-7, with D possibly matching TRBD1 (5 bases). Germline values: CDR1 MGHRA, CDR2 YSYEKL. There are 15 residues in the CDR3. V was clipped by 4 bases and J by 3 bases, with 16 bases between them. CDR3 sequence (DNA): TGCGCCAGCAGCCCGGACACCGGCCGAAACTACGAGCAGTACTTC. It translates to CASSPDTGRNYEQYF.

This clone appeared once. The CDR3 region has the DNA TGCAGCGTTGACGCAAACAACGAGCAGTACTTC. Translation gives CSVDANNEQYF. This chain connects TRBV29-1 to TRBJ2-7; D is undetermined. This CDR3 has 11 amino acids. V was clipped by 3 bases and J by 5 bases, with 8 bases between them. The germline gives CDR1 SQVTM, CDR2 ANQGSEA.

The rearrangement uses TRBV25-1 and TRBJ1-1; D remains ambiguous. The CDR3 is 13 residues long. Germline CDR1 and CDR2: MGHDK and SYGVNS. V was cut by 4 bases and J by 5 bases, with 11 bases left in between. The CDR3 loop is CASSGPGRTEAFF. CDR3 in DNA: TGTGCCAGCAGTGGGCCGGGGAGGACTGAAGCTTTCTTT. Variable domain in full (rest from reference TRBV25-1 and TRBJ1-1): EADIYQTPRYLVIGTGKKITLECSQTMGHDKMYWYQQDPGMELHLIHYSYGVNSTEKGDLSSESTVSRIRTEHFPLTLESARPSHTSQYLCASSGPGRTEAFFGQGTRLTVV.

This chain uses TRBV5-1 with TRBJ2-5; the match to TRBD1 covers 7 bases. Per germline, CDR1 SGHRS and CDR2 YFSETQ. CDR3 length: 14 amino acids. Trimming at V came to 7 bases and at J to 0 bases, leaving 6 bases not matched to a gene. CDR3 DNA sequence: TGCGCCAGCCGCCGGGACAGCAACCAAGAGACCCAGTACTTC. Protein product: CASRRDSNQETQYF.

The chain employs TRBV9 and TRBJ1-3, with D maybe TRBD1 (6 bases). Trimming pared 4 bases from V and 2 bases from J, leaving 16 bases between. This CDR3 region has 16 residues. Looked up from germline, CDR1 is SGDLS and CDR2 is YYNGEE. The chain's CDR3 is CASSPLPGGTGNTIYF. The CDR3 nucleotides are TGTGCCAGCAGCCCTCTTCCGGGGGGCACTGGAAACACCATATATTTT.

This sequence joins TRBV19 and TRBJ1-2; 8 nucleotides line up with TRBD1. V shed 5 bases, J shed 2 bases, and the junction held 4 bases outside the gene matches. The CDR3 has 14 residues. Germline-derived CDR1 and CDR2 are LNHDA and SQIVND (reference sequence). The CDR3 sequence is CASSRTGRNYGYTF. DNA of the CDR3: TGTGCCAGTAGTCGGACAGGGAGAAACTATGGCTACACCTTC.

The rearrangement joins TRBV3-1 (or the pseudogene TRBV3-2) to TRBJ1-1; D is ambiguous. Germline V gene sequence: CDR1 LGHDT, CDR2 YNNKEL (reference sequence). V was pared by 1 base and J by 6 bases, with 6 bases between. The CDR3 is 12 residues long. CDR3 sequence reads: CASSQAGAEAFF. CDR3 sequence (DNA): TGTGCCAGCAGCCAAGCTGGAGCTGAAGCTTTCTTT.

The J gene is TRBJ2-7, the V gene TRBV27; no clear D gene. Trimming left V 3 bases short and J 6 bases short, with 12 bases between. Looked up from germline, CDR1 is MNHEY and CDR2 is SMNVEV (reference sequence). This CDR3 has 13 residues. The CDR3 loop reads CASSFTTDREQYF. The CDR3 DNA follows: TGTGCCAGCAGTTTTACCACAGATCGCGAGCAGTACTTC.

This chain connects TRBV7-8 to TRBJ2-1; D gene unclear. The CDR3 is 15 amino acids. Trimming left V 4 bases short and J 1 base short, with 11 bases between. CDR1 and CDR2 from the germline V gene are SGHVS and FQNEAQ. CDR3: CASSSVPQSYNEQFF. The CDR3 DNA follows: TGTGCCAGCAGCTCGGTGCCACAGTCCTACAATGAGCAGTTCTTC.

The CDR3 DNA sequence: TGTGCCAGCAGCTTAGAAACCTTGAGGGACTCTAACTATGGCTACACCTTC. It codes for CASSLETLRDSNYGYTF. The chain couples TRBV7-9 to TRBJ1-2, with D possibly TRBD1 on 5 matching bases. The length of the CDR3 is 17 residues. The V gene's germline CDR1 is SEHNR and CDR2 FQNEAQ (reference sequence). With 1 base removed from V and 0 bases from J, the gap between germline ends came to 15 bases.